The 16 T cell receptor beta chains in this list originate from one sample, sequenced in a study of shared clonotypes between healthy human individuals. Profiled with immunoSEQ multiplex PCR; TCRdb holds only in-frame clones, not every one. The sample consists of about 2,200,000 clones, 85% to 95% of them appearing once. Naive CD8 cells comprised CD45RO-negative, CCR7-positively selected cells, excluding terminally differentiated effector memory CD45RA+ cells. The specimen sequenced was naive CD8+ T cells from PBMCs. All receptors come from a man aged 18 to 30 in good health. Some clones in this sample may be carry-over from other donors' samples.

This rearrangement joins TRBV27 to TRBJ2-7, with a possible D match to TRBD1 (5 bases). Germline CDR1 reads MNHEY; CDR2 reads SMNVEV (reference sequence). This CDR3 spans 16 amino acids. Trimming took 5 bases from V and 3 from J, leaving 20 bases between them. The CDR3 here is CASSPPPTQGLYEQYF. In DNA form, the CDR3 reads TGTGCCAGCAGTCCCCCCCCCACGCAGGGCCTCTACGAGCAGTACTTC.

This clone occurred once. The J gene is TRBJ2-7, the V gene TRBV11-1; D is possibly TRBD1 (6 bases). The V end was cut by 5 bases, the J end by 3 bases, with 14 bases between. Per the germline V gene, CDR1 is SGHAT and CDR2 is FQDESV (reference sequence). The CDR3 totals 14 residues. CDR3 protein: CASSEYRTDYEQYF. CDR3 DNA sequence: TGTGCCAGCAGCGAATACAGGACAGACTACGAGCAGTACTTC.

The chain joins TRBV4-1 to TRBJ2-2, with D unclear. The CDR3 has 15 residues. Trimming took off 1 base at V and 0 bases at J, with 6 bases between the two ends. Germline loops: CDR1 MGHRA, CDR2 YSYEKL. In DNA, the CDR3 is TGCGCCAGCAGCCAAGGGGGTTCGAACACCGGGGAGCTGTTTTTT. Its protein product is CASSQGGSNTGELFF.

This sequence joins TRBV6-1 and TRBJ1-1; possibly TRBD1 for D (5 bases). The CDR3 has 12 residues. V lost 6 bases to trimming and J lost 6 bases, with 11 bases between them. CDR1 is MNHNS and CDR2 is SASEGT in the germline V gene. Here the CDR3 DNA reads TGTGCCAGCAGGCTCCCGGGGCCTGAAGCTTTCTTT. Translated: CASRLPGPEAFF.

In this sample, this clone turned up once. The identical CDR3 is also encoded by other nucleotide sequences in the sample. V gene TRBV20-1 combines with J gene TRBJ2-7; D not certain. Deletions cut 0 bases from V and 6 bases from J, with 3 bases between. This CDR3 has 10 amino acids. Germline V lookup: CDR1 DFQATT, CDR2 SNEGSKA (reference sequence). The CDR3 sequence is CSARDSEQYF. The CDR3 nucleotides are TGCAGTGCTAGAGACAGCGAGCAGTACTTC.

This sequence joins TRBV11-2 and TRBJ1-3; D is possibly TRBD1 (5 bases). V shed 1 base and J shed 2 bases, with 15 bases lying between them. Germline loops: CDR1 SGHAT, CDR2 FQNNGV. The CDR3 sequence is 17 residues long. CDR3 DNA sequence: TGTGCCAGCAGCTTAGTCGCCGGGACGGAGCCTGGAAACACCATATATTTT. Its protein product is CASSLVAGTEPGNTIYF.

J is TRBJ1-5 and V is TRBV28, with a tentative D call TRBD1 (5 bases). V lost 2 bases and J lost 4, with 9 bases in between. Germline V gene lookup returns CDR1 MDHEN and CDR2 SYDVKM. CDR3 length equals 14 residues. The CDR3 sequence: CASSLGWGNQPQHF. CDR3 coding DNA: TGTGCCAGCAGTTTAGGGTGGGGGAATCAGCCCCAGCATTTT.

The chain carries TRBV4-1 and TRBJ1-1; D possibly corresponds to TRBD1 (5 bases). Per germline, CDR1 MGHRA and CDR2 YSYEKL. The CDR3 is 17 amino acids. Trimming removed 0 bases from V and 0 bases from J, with 14 bases in between. The CDR3: CASSQDGGPYMNTEAFF. The CDR3 DNA is TGCGCCAGCAGCCAAGATGGGGGACCCTACATGAACACTGAAGCTTTCTTT.

The chain carries TRBV19 and TRBJ1-2; maybe TRBD1 (6 bases). The V gene lost 4 bases and the J gene lost 2 bases, with 14 bases spanning the gap. The CDR3 has 15 residues. Germline CDR1 is LNHDA and CDR2 is SQIVND (reference sequence). Here the CDR3 DNA reads TGTGCCAGTAGTAAAGGACAGTCTCACAACTATGGCTACACCTTC. Protein: CASSKGQSHNYGYTF.

The chain joins TRBV9 to TRBJ1-2; D is unresolved. This CDR3 spans 15 amino acids. Per germline, CDR1 SGDLS and CDR2 YYNGEE. V was cut by 0 bases and J by 1 base, with 10 bases left in between. CDR3 protein: CASSVDVGINYGYTF. CDR3 DNA: TGTGCCAGCAGCGTAGATGTGGGCATTAACTATGGCTACACCTTC.

The V gene is TRBV29-1, the J gene TRBJ1-2; TRBD1 agrees at 8 bases. This CDR3 region has 12 residues. Germline V gene sequence: CDR1 SQVTM, CDR2 ANQGSEA. V lost 3 bases to trimming and J lost 7 bases; unmatched junction nucleotides: 4. This CDR3 reads CSVDRGLRGYTF. The CDR3 DNA is TGCAGCGTTGACAGGGGGCTTCGTGGCTACACCTTC.

A few counts support this clone. The sample holds other DNA sequences that translate to the same CDR3. The rearrangement joins TRBV30 to TRBJ1-1; tentatively, D is TRBD1 (6 bases). The CDR3 sequence is 13 residues long. From germline, CDR1 is GTSNPN and CDR2 SVGIG (reference sequence). Deletions cut 0 bases from V and 1 base from J, with 6 bases between. The CDR3 region is CAWSVQGNTEAFF. CDR3 bases: TGTGCCTGGAGTGTACAGGGGAACACTGAAGCTTTCTTT. Full variable domain (outside the CDR3, taken from reference TRBV30 and TRBJ1-1): SQTIHQWPATLVQPVGSPLSLECTVEGTSNPNLYWYRQAAGRGLQLLFYSVGIGQISSEVPQNLSASRPQDRQFILSSKKLLLSDSGFYLCAWSVQGNTEAFFGQGTRLTVV.

The rearrangement joins TRBV5-6 to TRBJ2-2; 8 positions agree with TRBD1. Unmatched junction bases numbered 1, after V lost 0 bases and J lost 3 bases. The CDR3 is 15 amino acids. The V gene's germline CDR1 is SGHDT and CDR2 YYEEEE. CDR3 bases: TGTGCCAGCAGCTTGGACAGGGGGTACACCGGGGAGCTGTTTTTT. This translates into CASSLDRGYTGELFF.

This chain uses TRBV5-4 with TRBJ2-1; D is perhaps TRBD1 (6 bases). From germline, CDR1 is SGHNT and CDR2 YYREEE (reference sequence). The CDR3 contains 12 residues. The ends were cut back, 3 bases at V and 10 bases at J, with 11 bases in the middle. The CDR3 loop is CASSWGQGEQFF. CDR3 in DNA: TGTGCCAGCAGCTGGGGGCAGGGGGAGCAGTTCTTC.

The rearrangement joins TRBV10-3 to TRBJ2-7; tentative D call: TRBD1 (5 bases). Germline-derived CDR1 and CDR2 are ENHRY and SYGVKD. The V end was cut by 4 bases, the J end by 2 bases, with 24 bases between. The CDR3 is 18 residues long. CDR3 sequence (DNA): TGTGCCATCAGTGCCGCCCCAGAAGGCAGGGCAACGCCCTACGAGCAGTACTTC. Translation gives CAISAAPEGRATPYEQYF.

The chain is built from TRBV9 and TRBJ1-1, with D possibly being TRBD1 (6 bases). Trimming took off 0 bases at V and 4 bases at J, with 13 bases between the two ends. Per the germline V gene, CDR1 is SGDLS and CDR2 is YYNGEE. The CDR3 is 15 amino acids. Here the CDR3 reads CASSVDQGISTEAFF. CDR3 sequence (DNA): TGTGCCAGCAGCGTAGACCAGGGGATTTCCACTGAAGCTTTCTTT.